The present T cell receptor beta chain was sequenced within a study of T cell responses to AZD1222 COVID-19 vaccine. Overall study findings and caveats: Mostly white British, mostly female donors; authors suggested clonal diversity may be underestimated. A rise in Spike-specific TCR breadth and depth followed two AZD1222 doses. Reports say nearly half of spike-specific TCRs go after unmutated variant regions. Repertoire samples came only from after the peak T cell response.

Germline lookup yields CDR1 LNHDA and CDR2 SQIVND (reference sequence). CDR3 length: 14 amino acids. V shed 3 bases and J 6 bases; nucleotides not matched to a gene: 6. Of note for this clone: What it binds is not known.

Measured with immunoSEQ multiplex PCR; TCRdb has only the in-frame clones, and not every one. The sample has under 130,000 clones, over 75% seen once. This rearrangement joins TRBV19 to TRBJ2-7, with 9 bases lining up with TRBD2. The origin of this receptor is an adult in good health. Sequences were derived from peripheral blood, sampled on day 0 of AZD1222 vaccination. CDR3 region: CASSMVAGVAEQYF. CDR3 coding DNA: TGTGCCAGTAGTATGGTAGCGGGAGTGGCCGAGCAGTACTTC.